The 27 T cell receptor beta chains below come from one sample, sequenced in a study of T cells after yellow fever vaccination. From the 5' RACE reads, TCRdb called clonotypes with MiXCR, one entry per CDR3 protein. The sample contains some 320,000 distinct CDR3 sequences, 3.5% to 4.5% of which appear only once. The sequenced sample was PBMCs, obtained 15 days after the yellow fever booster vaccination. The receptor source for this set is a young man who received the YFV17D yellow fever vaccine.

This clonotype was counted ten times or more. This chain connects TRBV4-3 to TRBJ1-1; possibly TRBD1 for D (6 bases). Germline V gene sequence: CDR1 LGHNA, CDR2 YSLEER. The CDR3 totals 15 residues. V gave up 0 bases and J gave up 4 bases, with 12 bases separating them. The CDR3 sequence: CASSQDQGGGTEAFF. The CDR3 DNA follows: TGCGCCAGCAGCCAAGATCAGGGAGGGGGCACTGAAGCTTTCTTT.

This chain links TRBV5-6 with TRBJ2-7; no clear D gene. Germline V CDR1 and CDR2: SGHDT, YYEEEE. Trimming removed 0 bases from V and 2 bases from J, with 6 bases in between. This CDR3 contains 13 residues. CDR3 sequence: CASSLGRTYEQYV. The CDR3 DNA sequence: TGTGCCAGCAGCTTGGGGCGGACCTACGAGCAGTACGTC.

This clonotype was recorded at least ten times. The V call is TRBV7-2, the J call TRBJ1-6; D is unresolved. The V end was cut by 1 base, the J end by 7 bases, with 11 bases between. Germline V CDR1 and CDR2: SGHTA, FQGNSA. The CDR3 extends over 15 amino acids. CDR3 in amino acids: CASSLEASRNSPLHF. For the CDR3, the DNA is TGTGCCAGCAGCTTAGAGGCATCGCGAAATTCACCCCTCCACTTT.

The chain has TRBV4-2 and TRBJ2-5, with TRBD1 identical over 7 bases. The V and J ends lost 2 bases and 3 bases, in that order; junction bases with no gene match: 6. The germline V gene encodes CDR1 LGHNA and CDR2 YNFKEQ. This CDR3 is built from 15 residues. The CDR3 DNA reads TGTGCCAGCAGCCAAACCGGGACAGAAAAAGAGACCCAGTACTTC. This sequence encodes CASSQTGTEKETQYF.

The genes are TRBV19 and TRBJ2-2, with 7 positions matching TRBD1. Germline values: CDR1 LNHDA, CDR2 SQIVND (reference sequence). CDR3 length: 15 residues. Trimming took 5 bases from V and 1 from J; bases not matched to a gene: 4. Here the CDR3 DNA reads TGTGCCAGTAGTCACTGGACAGGGAACACCGGGGAGCTGTTTTTT. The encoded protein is CASSHWTGNTGELFF. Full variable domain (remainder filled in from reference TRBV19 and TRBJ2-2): DGGITQSPKYLFRKEGQNVTLSCEQNLNHDAMYWYRQDPGQGLRLIYYSQIVNDFQKGDIAEGYSVSREKKESFPLTVTSAQKNPTAFYLCASSHWTGNTGELFFGEGSRLTVL.

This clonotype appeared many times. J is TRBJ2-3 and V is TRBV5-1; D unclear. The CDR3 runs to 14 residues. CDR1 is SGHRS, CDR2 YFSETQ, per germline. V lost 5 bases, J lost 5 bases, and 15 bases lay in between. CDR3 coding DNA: TGCGCCAGCAGTGGAGATTCTCGGAGAGATACGCAGTATTTT. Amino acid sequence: CASSGDSRRDTQYF.

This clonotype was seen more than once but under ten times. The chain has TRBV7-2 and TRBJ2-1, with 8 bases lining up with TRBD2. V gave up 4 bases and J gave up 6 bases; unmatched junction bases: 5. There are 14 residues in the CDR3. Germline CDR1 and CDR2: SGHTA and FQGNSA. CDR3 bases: TGTGCCAGCAGCTCGAGTCTAGCGGGCAATGAGCAGTTCTTC. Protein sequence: CASSSSLAGNEQFF.

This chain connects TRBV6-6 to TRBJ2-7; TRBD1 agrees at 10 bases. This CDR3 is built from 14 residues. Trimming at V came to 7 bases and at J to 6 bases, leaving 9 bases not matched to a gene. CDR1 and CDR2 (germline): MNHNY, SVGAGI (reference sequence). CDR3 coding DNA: TGTGCCAGCACCCCCGGGGGACAGGGGAGCGAGCAGTACGTC. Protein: CASTPGGQGSEQYV.

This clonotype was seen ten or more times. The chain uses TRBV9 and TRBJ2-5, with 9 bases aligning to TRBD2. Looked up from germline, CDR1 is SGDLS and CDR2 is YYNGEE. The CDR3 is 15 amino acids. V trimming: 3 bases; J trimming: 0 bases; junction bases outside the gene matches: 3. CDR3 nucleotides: TGTGCCAGCAGCGCCAGCGGGGGGTACCAAGAGACCCAGTACTTC. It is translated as CASSASGGYQETQYF.

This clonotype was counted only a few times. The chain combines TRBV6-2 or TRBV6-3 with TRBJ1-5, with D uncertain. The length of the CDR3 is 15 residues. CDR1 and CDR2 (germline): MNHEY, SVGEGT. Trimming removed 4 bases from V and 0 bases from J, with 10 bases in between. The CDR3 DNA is TGTGCCAGCAGTTCTGGACGGAATAGCAATCAGCCCCAGCATTTT. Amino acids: CASSSGRNSNQPQHF.

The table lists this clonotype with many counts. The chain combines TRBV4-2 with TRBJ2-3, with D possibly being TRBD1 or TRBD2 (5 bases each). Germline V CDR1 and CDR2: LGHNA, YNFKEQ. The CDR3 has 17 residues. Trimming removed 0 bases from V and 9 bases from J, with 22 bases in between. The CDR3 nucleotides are TGTGCCAGCAGCCAAGATAGTACGCTGGGACGGGGCGGGACGCAGTATTTT. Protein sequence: CASSQDSTLGRGGTQYF.

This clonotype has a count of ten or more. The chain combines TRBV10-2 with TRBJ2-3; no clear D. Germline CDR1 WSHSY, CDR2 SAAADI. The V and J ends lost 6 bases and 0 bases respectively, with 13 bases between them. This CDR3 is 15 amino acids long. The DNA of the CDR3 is TGCGCCAGCAGCTCCCCTCGACCTAGCACAGATACGCAGTATTTT. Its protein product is CASSSPRPSTDTQYF.

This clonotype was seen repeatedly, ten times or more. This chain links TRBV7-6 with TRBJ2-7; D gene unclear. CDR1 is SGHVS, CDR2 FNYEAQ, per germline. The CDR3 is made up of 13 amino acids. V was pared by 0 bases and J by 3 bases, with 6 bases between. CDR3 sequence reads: CASSLAEGYEQYF. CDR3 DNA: TGTGCCAGCAGCTTAGCGGAAGGCTACGAGCAGTACTTC.

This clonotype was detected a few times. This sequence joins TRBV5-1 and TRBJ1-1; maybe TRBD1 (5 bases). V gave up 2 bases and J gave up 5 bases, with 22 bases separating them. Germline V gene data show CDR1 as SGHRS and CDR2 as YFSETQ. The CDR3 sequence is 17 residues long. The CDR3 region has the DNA TGCGCCAGCAGCTTTGGAGGGGCCTACCCCCCCGGGACTGAAGCTTTCTTT. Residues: CASSFGGAYPPGTEAFF.

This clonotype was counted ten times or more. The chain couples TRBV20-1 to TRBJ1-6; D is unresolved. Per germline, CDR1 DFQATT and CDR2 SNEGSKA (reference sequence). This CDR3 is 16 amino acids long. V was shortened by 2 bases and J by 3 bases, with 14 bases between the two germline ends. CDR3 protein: CSARSNGGVYNSPLHF. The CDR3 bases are TGCAGTGCTAGATCTAACGGCGGGGTCTATAATTCACCCCTCCACTTT.

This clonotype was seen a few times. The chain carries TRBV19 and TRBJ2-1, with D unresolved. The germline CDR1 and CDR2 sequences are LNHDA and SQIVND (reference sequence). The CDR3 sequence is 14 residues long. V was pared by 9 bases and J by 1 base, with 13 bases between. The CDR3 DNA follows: TGTGCCAGATCCTCTCCCGGGTCCTACAATGAGCAGTTCTTC. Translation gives CARSSPGSYNEQFF.

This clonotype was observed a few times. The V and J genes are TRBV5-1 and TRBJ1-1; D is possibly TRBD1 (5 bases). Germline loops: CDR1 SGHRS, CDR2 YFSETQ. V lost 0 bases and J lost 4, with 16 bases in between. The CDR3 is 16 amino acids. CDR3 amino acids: CASSLVGTGWGTEAFF. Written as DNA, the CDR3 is TGCGCCAGCAGCTTGGTAGGGACCGGTTGGGGCACTGAAGCTTTCTTT.

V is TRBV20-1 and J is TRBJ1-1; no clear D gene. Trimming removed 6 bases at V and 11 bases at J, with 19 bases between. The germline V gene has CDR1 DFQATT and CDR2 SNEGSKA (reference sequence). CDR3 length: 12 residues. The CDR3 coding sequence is TGCAGTGCCAAAGAAGCCGAGAATGAGGCTTTCTTT. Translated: CSAKEAENEAFF.

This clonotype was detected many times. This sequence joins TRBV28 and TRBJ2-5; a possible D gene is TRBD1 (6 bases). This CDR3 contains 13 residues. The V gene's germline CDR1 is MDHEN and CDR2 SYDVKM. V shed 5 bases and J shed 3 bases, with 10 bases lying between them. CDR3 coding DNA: TGTGCCAGCAGTGCGAGACAGGAAGAGACCCAGTACTTC. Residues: CASSARQEETQYF.

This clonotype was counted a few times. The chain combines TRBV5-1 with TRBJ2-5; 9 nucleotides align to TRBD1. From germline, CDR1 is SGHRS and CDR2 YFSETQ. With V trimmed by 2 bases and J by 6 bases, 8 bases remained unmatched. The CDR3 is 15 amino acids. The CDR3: CASSLWTGEQQTQYF. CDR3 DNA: TGCGCCAGCAGCTTATGGACAGGGGAGCAACAGACCCAGTACTTC.

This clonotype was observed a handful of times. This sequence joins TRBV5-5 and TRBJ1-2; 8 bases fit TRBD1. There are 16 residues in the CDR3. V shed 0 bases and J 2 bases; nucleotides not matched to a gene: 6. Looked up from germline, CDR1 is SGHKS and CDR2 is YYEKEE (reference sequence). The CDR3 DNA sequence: TGTGCCAGCAGCTTGGCCGCAGGGGGCACGAACTATGGCTACACCTTC. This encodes CASSLAAGGTNYGYTF.

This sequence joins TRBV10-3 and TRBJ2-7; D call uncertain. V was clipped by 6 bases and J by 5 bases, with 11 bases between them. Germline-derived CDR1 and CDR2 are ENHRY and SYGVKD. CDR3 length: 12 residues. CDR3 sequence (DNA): TGTGCCATCAGCGACCCACCCCACGAGCAGTACTTC. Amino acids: CAISDPPHEQYF.

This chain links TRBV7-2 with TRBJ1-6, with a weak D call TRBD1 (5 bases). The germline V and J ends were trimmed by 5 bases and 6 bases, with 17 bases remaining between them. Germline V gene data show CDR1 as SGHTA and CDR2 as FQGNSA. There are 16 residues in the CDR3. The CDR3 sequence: CASSPYGTTANSPLHF. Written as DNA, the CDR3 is TGTGCCAGCAGCCCCTATGGGACGACGGCTAATTCACCCCTCCACTTT.

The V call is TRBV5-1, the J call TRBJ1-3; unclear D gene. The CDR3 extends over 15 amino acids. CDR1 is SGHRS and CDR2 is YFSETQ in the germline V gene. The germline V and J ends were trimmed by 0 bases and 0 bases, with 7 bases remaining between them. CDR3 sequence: CASSLGVLSGNTIYF. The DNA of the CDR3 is TGCGCCAGCAGCTTGGGCGTCCTCTCTGGAAACACCATATATTTT.

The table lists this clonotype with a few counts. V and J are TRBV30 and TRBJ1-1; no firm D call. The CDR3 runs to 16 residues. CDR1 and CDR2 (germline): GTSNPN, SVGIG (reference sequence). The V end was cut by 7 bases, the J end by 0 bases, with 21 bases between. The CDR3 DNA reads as TGTGCCTTCCTCTTATTCCCAGCTACCATGAACACTGAAGCTTTCTTT. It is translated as CAFLLFPATMNTEAFF.

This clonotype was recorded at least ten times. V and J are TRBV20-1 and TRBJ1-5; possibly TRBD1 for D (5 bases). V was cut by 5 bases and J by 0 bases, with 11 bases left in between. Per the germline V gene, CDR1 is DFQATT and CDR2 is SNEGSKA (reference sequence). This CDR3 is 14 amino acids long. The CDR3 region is CSARRGYSNQPQHF. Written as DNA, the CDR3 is TGCAGTGCTCGTCGGGGCTATAGCAATCAGCCCCAGCATTTT.

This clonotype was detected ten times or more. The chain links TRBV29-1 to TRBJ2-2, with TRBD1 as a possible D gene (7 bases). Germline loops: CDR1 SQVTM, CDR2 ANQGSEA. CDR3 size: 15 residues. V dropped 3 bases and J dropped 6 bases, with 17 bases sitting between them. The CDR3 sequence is CSVEWGRGAPGELFF. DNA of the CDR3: TGCAGCGTTGAGTGGGGCAGGGGGGCCCCCGGGGAGCTGTTTTTT.